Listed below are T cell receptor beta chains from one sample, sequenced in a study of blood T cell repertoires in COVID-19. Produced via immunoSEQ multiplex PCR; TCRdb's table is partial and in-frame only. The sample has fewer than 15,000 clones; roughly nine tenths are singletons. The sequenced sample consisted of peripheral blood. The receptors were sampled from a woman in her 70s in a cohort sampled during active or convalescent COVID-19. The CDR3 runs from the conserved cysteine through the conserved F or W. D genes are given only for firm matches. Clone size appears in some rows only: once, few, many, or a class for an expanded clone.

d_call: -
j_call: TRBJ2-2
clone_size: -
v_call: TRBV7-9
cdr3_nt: TGTGCCAGCAGCCCCACCACCCGACAGAACACCGGGGAGCTGTTTTTT
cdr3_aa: CASSPTTRQNTGELFF

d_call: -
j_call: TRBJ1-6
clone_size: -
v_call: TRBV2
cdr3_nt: TGTGCCAGCAGGGACATAGCATATAATTCACCCCTCCACTTT
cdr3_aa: CASRDIAYNSPLHF

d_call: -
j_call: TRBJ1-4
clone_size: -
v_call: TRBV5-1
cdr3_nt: TGCGCCAGCAGCTTGGCAGGTCCCAATGAAAAACTGTTTTTT
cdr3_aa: CASSLAGPNEKLFF

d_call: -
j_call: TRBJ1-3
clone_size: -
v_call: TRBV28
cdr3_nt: TGTGCCAGCAGTTTCATACGACTGGGAAACACCATATATTTT
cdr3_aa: CASSFIRLGNTIYF

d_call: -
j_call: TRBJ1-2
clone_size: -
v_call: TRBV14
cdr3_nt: TGTGCCAGCAGTGAACAGGTTAACTATGGCTACACCTTC
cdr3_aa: CASSEQVNYGYTF

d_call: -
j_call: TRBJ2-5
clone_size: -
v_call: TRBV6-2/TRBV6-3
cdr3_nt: TGTGCCAGCAGCTCCGGGGTCCCCAGAGAGACCCAGTACTTC
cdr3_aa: CASSSGVPRETQYF

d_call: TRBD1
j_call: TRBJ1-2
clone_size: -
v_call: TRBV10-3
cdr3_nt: TGTGCCATCAGCATACAGGGGGCGGATGGCTACACCTTC
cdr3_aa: CAISIQGADGYTF

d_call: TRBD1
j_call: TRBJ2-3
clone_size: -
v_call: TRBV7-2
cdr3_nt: TGTGCCAGCAGCTTCACAGGGGGTGATACGCAGTATTTT
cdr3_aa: CASSFTGGDTQYF

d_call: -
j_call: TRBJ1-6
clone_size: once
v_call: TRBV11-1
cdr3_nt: TGTGCCAGCAGCTCCGGAGTAGACTATAATTCACCCCTCCACTTT
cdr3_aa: CASSSGVDYNSPLHF

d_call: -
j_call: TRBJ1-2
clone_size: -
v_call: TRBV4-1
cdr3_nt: TGCGCCAGCAGGGGGCGCGAGATCGGCTACACCTTC
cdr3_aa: CASRGREIGYTF

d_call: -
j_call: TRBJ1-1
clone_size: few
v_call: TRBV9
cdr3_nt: TGTGCCAGCAGCGTAGCAACCCAGGGGATCGGTACTGAAGCTTTCTTT
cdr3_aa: CASSVATQGIGTEAFF

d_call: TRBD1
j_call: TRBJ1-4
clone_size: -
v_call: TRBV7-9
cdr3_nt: TGTGCCAGCAGCGCGGGACAGCTTAATGAAAAACTGTTTTTT
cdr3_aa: CASSAGQLNEKLFF

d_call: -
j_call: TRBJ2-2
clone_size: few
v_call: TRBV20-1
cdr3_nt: TGCAGTGCTAGGTCAGGCGGGGAGCTGTTTTTT
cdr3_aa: CSARSGGELFF

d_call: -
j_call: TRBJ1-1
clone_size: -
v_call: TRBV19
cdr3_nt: TGTGCCAGTAGTATAGATGGACTGCGGTTTGAAGCTTTCTTT
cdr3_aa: CASSIDGLRFEAFF

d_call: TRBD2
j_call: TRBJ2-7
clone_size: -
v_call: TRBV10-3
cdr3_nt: TGTGCCATCAGTGAGCAGATTTGGATGTCGAGCGGGGGTTCCTACGAGCAGTACTTC
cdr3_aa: CAISEQIWMSSGGSYEQYF

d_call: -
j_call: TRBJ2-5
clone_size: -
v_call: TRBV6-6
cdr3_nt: TGTGCCAGCAGTTACTCGAAGGGGCGGGAGACCCAGTACTTC
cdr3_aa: CASSYSKGRETQYF

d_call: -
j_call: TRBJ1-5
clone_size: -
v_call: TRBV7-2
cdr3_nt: TGTGCCAGCAGCTTAGGGCTTTTCTTAGGGGGGGATCAGCCCCAGCATTTT
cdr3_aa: CASSLGLFLGGDQPQHF

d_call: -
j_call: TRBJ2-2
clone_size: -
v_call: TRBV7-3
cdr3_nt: TGTGCCAGCAGCCCACAGGGTCCCGGGGAGCTGTTTTTT
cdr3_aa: CASSPQGPGELFF

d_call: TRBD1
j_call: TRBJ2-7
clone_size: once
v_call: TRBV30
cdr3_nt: TGTGCCTGGAGGGGGACAGGGCGCTACGAGCAGTACTTC
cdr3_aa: CAWRGTGRYEQYF

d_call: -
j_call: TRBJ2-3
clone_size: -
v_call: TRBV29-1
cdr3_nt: TGCAGCGTTGACCAGAGCACAGATACGCAGTATTTT
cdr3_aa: CSVDQSTDTQYF

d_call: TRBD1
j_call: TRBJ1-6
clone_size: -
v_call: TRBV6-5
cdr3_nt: TGTGCCAGCAGTTACGGACAGGGGAATTCACCCCTCCACTTT
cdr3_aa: CASSYGQGNSPLHF

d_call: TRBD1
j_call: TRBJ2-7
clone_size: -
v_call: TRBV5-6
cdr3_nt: TGTGCCAGATTTTGGACAGGTATCTACGAGCAGTACTTC
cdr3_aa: CARFWTGIYEQYF

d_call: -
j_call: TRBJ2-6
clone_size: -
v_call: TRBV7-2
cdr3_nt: TGTGCCAGCAGCCTCAGGGGAGGGGAAGCTGGGGCCAACGTCCTGACTTTC
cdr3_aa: CASSLRGGEAGANVLTF

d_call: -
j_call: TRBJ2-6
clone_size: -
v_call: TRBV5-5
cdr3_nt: TGTGCCAGCAGCTCACAGGGACGGATAGGCTCTGGGGCCAACGTCCTGACTTTC
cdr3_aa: CASSSQGRIGSGANVLTF

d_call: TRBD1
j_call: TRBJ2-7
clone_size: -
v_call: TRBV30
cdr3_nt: TGTGCCTGGAGTCAGGGGGCTGGGGACGAGCAGTACTTC
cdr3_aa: CAWSQGAGDEQYF

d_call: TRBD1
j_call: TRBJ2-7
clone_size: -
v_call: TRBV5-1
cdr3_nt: TGCGCCAGCAGCTTGGTCGCCGGGACAGCCTACGAGCAGTACTTC
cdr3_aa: CASSLVAGTAYEQYF

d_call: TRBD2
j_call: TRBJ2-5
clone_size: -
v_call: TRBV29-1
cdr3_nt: TGCAGCGCTGCGACGACTAGCGCGGGAGAGACCCAGTACTTC
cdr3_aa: CSAATTSAGETQYF

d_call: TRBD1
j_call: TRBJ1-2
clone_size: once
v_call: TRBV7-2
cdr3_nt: TGTGCCAGCAGCTTAGGGGGACAGGGGGGCTACACCTTC
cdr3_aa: CASSLGGQGGYTF

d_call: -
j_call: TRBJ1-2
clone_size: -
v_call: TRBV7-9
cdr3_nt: TGTGCCAGCCGGGCAGGGTCAAGCTATGGCTACACCTTC
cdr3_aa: CASRAGSSYGYTF

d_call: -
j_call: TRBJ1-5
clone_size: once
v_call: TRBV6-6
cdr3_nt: TGTGCCAGCAGTCGGGGCCTCAATCAGCCCCAGCATTTT
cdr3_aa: CASSRGLNQPQHF

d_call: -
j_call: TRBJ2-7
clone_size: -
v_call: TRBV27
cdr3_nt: TGTGCCAGCAGTTTATCGGCAGGGCAGAGCTCCTACGAGCAGTACTTC
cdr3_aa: CASSLSAGQSSYEQYF

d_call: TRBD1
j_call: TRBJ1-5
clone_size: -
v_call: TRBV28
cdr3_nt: TGTGCCAGCAGTGGCCTACAGGGGAGGACGAGCAATCAGCCCCAGCATTTT
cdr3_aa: CASSGLQGRTSNQPQHF

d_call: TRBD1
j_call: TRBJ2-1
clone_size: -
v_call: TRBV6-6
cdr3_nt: TGTGCCAGCAGCCGGGACAGGGGGCCCTACAATGAGCAGTTCTTC
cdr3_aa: CASSRDRGPYNEQFF

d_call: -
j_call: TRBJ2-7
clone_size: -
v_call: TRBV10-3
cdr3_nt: TGTGCCATCAGTTCCGGTTCCTACGAGCAGTACTTC
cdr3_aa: CAISSGSYEQYF

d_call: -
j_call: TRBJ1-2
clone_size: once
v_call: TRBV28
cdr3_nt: TGTGCCAGCAGTCCTTGGGCGTCCCTCGGAGGCTACACCTTC
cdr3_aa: CASSPWASLGGYTF

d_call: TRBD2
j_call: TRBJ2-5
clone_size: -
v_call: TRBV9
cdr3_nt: TGTGCCAGCAGCCCCGGTTTGCGGGGGGTACAAGAGACCCAGTACTTC
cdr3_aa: CASSPGLRGVQETQYF

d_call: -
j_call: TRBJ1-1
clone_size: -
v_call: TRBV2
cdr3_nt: TGTGCCAGCACCCCGGGACAAACAATGAACACTGAAGCTTTCTTT
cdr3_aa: CASTPGQTMNTEAFF

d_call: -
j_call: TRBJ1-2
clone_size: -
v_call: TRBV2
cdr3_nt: TGTGCCAGCAGTGCACAGGGATTCTATGGCTACACCTTC
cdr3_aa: CASSAQGFYGYTF

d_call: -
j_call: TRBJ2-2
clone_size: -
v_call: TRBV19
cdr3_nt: TGTGCCAGTAGTCCCCGGGTAGCCCGGGGCGGGGAGCTGTTTTTT
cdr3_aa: CASSPRVARGGELFF

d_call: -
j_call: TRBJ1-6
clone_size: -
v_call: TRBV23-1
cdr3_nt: TGCGCCAGCAGTCAAAAACTGTTGGGGGCAGGGAGAAATTCACCCCTCCACTTT
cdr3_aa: CASSQKLLGAGRNSPLHF

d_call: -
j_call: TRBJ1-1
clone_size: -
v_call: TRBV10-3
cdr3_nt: TGTGCCATCAGTGAGTTGCCGGGGAACACTGAAGCTTTCTTT
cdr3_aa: CAISELPGNTEAFF